The sequence of this T cell receptor (beta chain) was determined in a study of T cell repertoires in cytomegalovirus infection. Overall study: Matching HLA type, along with CMV infection, was indicated by public TCR beta signatures.

Findings and caveats of the study: The ex vivo response was dominated by HLA-C-restricted CMV-specific TCR beta clonotypes. CMV carriers with the relevant HLA were identified by cumulative public TCR beta family frequency.

TCRdb re-derived calls from the reads in MiXCR, one entry per CDR3 protein. The repertoire consists of 680,000 or so distinct CDR3 sequences, with about 33% occurring once and the leading ten covering 15% to 20%. Trimming removed 6 bases at V and 9 bases at J, with 12 bases between. The CDR3 runs to 12 residues. The germline CDR1 and CDR2 sequences are KGHSH and LQKENI. Points on this clonotype: Its antigen is currently unknown.

The input for sequencing was cultured PBMCs, taken from culture after CMV antigen stimulation. The receptor comes from a human donor in good health (CMV status not recorded). Some clones in this sample may be carry-over from other donors' samples. The chain employs TRBV18 and TRBJ1-5; D not certain. The DNA for the CDR3 is TGTGCCAGCTCTCCTGAGGAAGGGCCCCAGCATTTT. Translating it yields CASSPEEGPQHF.